Each of the 24 T cell receptor beta chains below was sequenced from the same sample in a study of blood T cell repertoires in COVID-19. Produced via immunoSEQ multiplex PCR; TCRdb's table is partial and in-frame only. The table lists around 260,000 clones, more than 80% of them singletons. Sequenced material: PBMCs or T cells enriched from blood (not recorded which). Receptor source: a woman aged 25 to 39 who had recovered from COVID-19.

This chain joins TRBV9 and TRBJ1-1; 9 nucleotides align to TRBD1. Per the germline V gene, CDR1 is SGDLS and CDR2 is YYNGEE. This CDR3 comprises 15 residues. The ends lost 4 bases at V and 4 bases at J; junction bases unmatched: 8. In DNA form, the CDR3 reads TGTGCCAGCAGCCCAAGGGGGACAGGGTTCACTGAAGCTTTCTTT. Its translation: CASSPRGTGFTEAFF.

This chain uses TRBV24-1 with TRBJ2-5; TRBD1 matches at 10 bases. From germline, CDR1 is KGHDR and CDR2 SFDVKD. There are 15 residues in the CDR3. Trimming removed 5 bases from V and 3 bases from J; junction bases left unmatched: 5. The CDR3 region is CATSAWTGGEETQYF. The CDR3 DNA reads TGTGCCACCAGTGCTTGGACAGGGGGTGAAGAGACCCAGTACTTC.

This clone was seen a single time. CDR3 protein: CASSPDRTGQGKSEAFF. CDR3 in DNA: TGTGCCAGCTCACCAGACCGAACGGGACAGGGAAAATCTGAAGCTTTCTTT. V gene TRBV18 combines with J gene TRBJ1-1; 9 nucleotides align to TRBD1. The junction had 13 bases not matched to a gene; V was cut back by 2 bases and J by 6 bases. Germline V gives CDR1 KGHSH, CDR2 LQKENI. This CDR3 has 17 residues.

The chain is built from TRBV7-2 and TRBJ2-1; 14 bases are shared with TRBD2. This CDR3 has 15 amino acids. V trimming: 6 bases; J trimming: 6 bases; junction bases outside the gene matches: 4. Germline V gene data show CDR1 as SGHTA and CDR2 as FQGNSA. In DNA form, the CDR3 reads TGTGCCAGCAGACCGACTAGCGGGAGGGCCAATGAGCAGTTCTTC. Protein: CASRPTSGRANEQFF.

The chain uses TRBV2 and TRBJ2-1, with TRBD2 identical over 8 bases. J gave up 6 bases and V 6 bases, and 7 bases lay outside the gene matches. Germline CDR1 reads SNHLY; CDR2 reads FYNNEI. The CDR3 is 14 residues long. CDR3 bases: TGTGCCAGCAGCGAGCGGGAGTCGGTCAATGAGCAGTTCTTC. It encodes CASSERESVNEQFF.

The gene calls are TRBV7-3 and TRBJ1-1; maybe TRBD1 (5 bases). CDR1 and CDR2 (germline): SGHTA, FQGTGA. Trimming stripped 5 bases from V and 5 bases from J, with 15 bases between. This CDR3 spans 14 amino acids. This CDR3 is CASSTGSQGTEAFF. The DNA for the CDR3 is TGTGCCAGCAGCACTGGATCCCAGGGTACTGAAGCTTTCTTT.

The chain uses TRBV7-2 and TRBJ2-7, with 9 positions matching TRBD2. Germline CDR1 reads SGHTA; CDR2 reads FQGNSA. There are 14 residues in the CDR3. Trimming cost V 1 base and J 3 bases; bases outside gene matches: 1. The DNA of the CDR3 is TGTGCCAGCAGCTTAGTGACTAGCGGCTACGAGCAGTACTTC. Amino acid sequence: CASSLVTSGYEQYF.

CDR3 in DNA: TGTGCCAGCAGTGAAAGGGCTAGCGGGAGCTACGAGCAGTACTTC. The encoded protein is CASSERASGSYEQYF. The chain has TRBV6-1 and TRBJ2-7, with TRBD2 matching over 10 bases. Germline CDR1 is MNHNS and CDR2 is SASEGT. CDR3 length equals 15 residues. V shed 2 bases, J shed 3 bases, and the junction held 4 bases outside the gene matches.

V is TRBV21-1 and J is TRBJ2-2; TRBD2, the table's D call, was not compared with the DNA. TRBV21-1 is described as a pseudogene. The CDR3 consists of 16 residues. The CDR3 bases are TGTGCCAGCCCCAGGGAGCGGGAGTATGGCACCGGGGAGCTGTTTTTT. The encoded protein is CASPREREYGTGELFF.

This clone occurred a few times. The chain links TRBV19 to TRBJ1-1; D is possibly TRBD1 (5 bases). Germline V gene data show CDR1 as LNHDA and CDR2 as SQIVND (reference sequence). Trimming removed 5 bases from V and 5 bases from J, with 15 bases in between. The CDR3 loop spans 14 amino acids. The CDR3 reads CASSGLLGGTEAFF. CDR3 nucleotide sequence: TGTGCCAGTAGTGGACTACTTGGGGGAACTGAAGCTTTCTTT.

The chain combines TRBV20-1 with TRBJ2-7; D uncertain. This CDR3 is 11 amino acids long. The V end was cut by 1 base, the J end by 7 bases, with 8 bases between. CDR1 is DFQATT, CDR2 SNEGSKA, per germline (reference sequence). CDR3 sequence reads: CSARVAREQYF. DNA of the CDR3: TGCAGTGCTAGAGTGGCGCGGGAGCAGTACTTC.

The genes are TRBV27 and TRBJ1-2; 10 bases fit TRBD1. This CDR3 region has 15 residues. Germline assignment: CDR1 MNHEY and CDR2 SMNVEV (reference sequence). Trimming at V came to 5 bases and at J to 7 bases, leaving 10 bases not matched to a gene. CDR3 DNA sequence: TGTGCCAGCAGTACCTCGGGACAGGGGAAGGGTGGCTACACCTTC. Translating gives CASSTSGQGKGGYTF.

V usage is TRBV30 and J usage is TRBJ2-7, with D possibly matching TRBD1 (5 bases). CDR3 length equals 12 residues. Trimming shortened V by 8 bases and J by 0 bases, and 11 bases separated the two germline ends. Germline V gene sequence: CDR1 GTSNPN, CDR2 SVGIG (reference sequence). The CDR3 reads CATDRASYEQYF. DNA of the CDR3: TGTGCCACAGACAGAGCCTCCTACGAGCAGTACTTC.

This clone has just one count. The genes are TRBV20-1 and TRBJ1-2; 7 nucleotides align to TRBD1. Germline lookup yields CDR1 DFQATT and CDR2 SNEGSKA (reference sequence). The CDR3 covers 11 residues. After removal of 3 bases from V and 7 bases from J, the junction contained 2 bases not matched to a gene. The CDR3, as DNA: TGCAGTGCTAGTCGACAGGGTGGCTACACCTTC. Encoded protein: CSASRQGGYTF.

The rearrangement uses TRBV14 and TRBJ2-7; perhaps TRBD2 as D (7 bases). This CDR3 has 15 amino acids. V lost 0 bases and J 2 bases, leaving 11 bases between the germline ends. Germline loops: CDR1 SGHDN, CDR2 FVKESK. CDR3 sequence (DNA): TGTGCCAGCAGCCAAGAACGGGGGGCTCCCTACGAGCAGTACTTC. It codes for CASSQERGAPYEQYF.

The chain employs TRBV2 and TRBJ1-5; D is undetermined. Germline CDR1 reads SNHLY; CDR2 reads FYNNEI. The CDR3 runs to 16 residues. The V gene lost 3 bases and the J gene lost 3 bases, with 15 bases spanning the gap. The CDR3 DNA reads as TGTGCCAGCAGTGAGCGTAACAGAATTTCCAATCAGCCCCAGCATTTT. This gives the protein CASSERNRISNQPQHF.

The rearrangement links TRBV25-1 to TRBJ1-2, with TRBD1 identical over 7 bases. J was trimmed by 4 bases and V by 6 bases; bases with no gene match: 8. This CDR3 is built from 14 residues. CDR1 is MGHDK and CDR2 is SYGVNS in the germline V gene. The CDR3 loop is CASSASGTAYGYTF. The DNA for the CDR3 is TGTGCCAGCAGCGCCTCAGGGACAGCCTATGGCTACACCTTC.

The V call is TRBV28, the J call TRBJ2-1; 12 nucleotides agree with TRBD2. The junction had 4 bases not matched to a gene; V was cut back by 4 bases and J by 3 bases. In germline, CDR1 is MDHEN, CDR2 SYDVKM. The CDR3 extends over 16 amino acids. DNA for the CDR3: TGTGCCAGCAGTTCAGGACTAGCGGGGTTCTACAATGAGCAGTTCTTC. This encodes CASSSGLAGFYNEQFF. Based on the CDR3 plus reference TRBV28 and TRBJ2-1, the full variable domain is DVKVTQSSRYLVKRTGEKVFLECVQDMDHENMFWYRQDPGLGLRLIYFSYDVKMKEKGDIPEGYSVSREKKERFSLILESASTNQTSMYLCASSSGLAGFYNEQFFGPGTRLTVL.

Points on this clone: At the DNA level, this CDR3 is encoded by other sequences in the same sample as well. The genes are TRBV18 and TRBJ2-7; maybe TRBD2 (5 bases). Germline V gives CDR1 KGHSH, CDR2 LQKENI. V lost 0 bases and J 0 bases, leaving 9 bases between the germline ends. The CDR3 consists of 15 residues. The CDR3: CASSPPGGSSYEQYF. In DNA form, the CDR3 reads TGTGCCAGCTCACCACCGGGTGGGAGCTCCTACGAGCAGTACTTC.

This chain joins TRBV30 and TRBJ1-2, with D hard to call. Between the trimmed V and J ends, which lost 0 bases and 8 bases, there was a span of 10 bases. This CDR3 has 12 amino acids. Germline values: CDR1 GTSNPN, CDR2 SVGIG (reference sequence). CDR3 in DNA: TGTGCCTGGAGTGTACCTCCGGGGGGCTACACCTTC. Translating gives CAWSVPPGGYTF.

The V and J genes are TRBV28 and TRBJ2-7; D possibly corresponds to TRBD1 (6 bases). Trimming pared 6 bases from V and 10 bases from J, leaving 16 bases between. This CDR3 is built from 12 residues. Germline assignment: CDR1 MDHEN and CDR2 SYDVKM. The CDR3 reads CASRIAAGEQYF. As DNA, the CDR3 is TGTGCCAGCAGGATCGCCGCAGGGGAACAGTACTTC.

V is TRBV11-3 and J is TRBJ2-5; a possible D gene is TRBD1 (5 bases). The CDR3 is 13 residues long. Germline values: CDR1 SGHNT, CDR2 YENEEA. Trimming removed 3 bases from V and 5 bases from J, with 10 bases in between. Here the CDR3 reads CASSFRVGETQYF. CDR3 bases: TGTGCCAGCAGCTTCAGGGTCGGGGAGACCCAGTACTTC.

V gene TRBV18 combines with J gene TRBJ2-1, with 10 bases fitting TRBD2. Germline-derived CDR1 and CDR2 are KGHSH and LQKENI. The CDR3 contains 16 residues. V shed 0 bases and J 7 bases; nucleotides not matched to a gene: 6. The CDR3 protein is CASSPPLAGVGNEQFF. In DNA form, the CDR3 reads TGTGCCAGCTCACCACCTCTAGCGGGAGTAGGTAATGAGCAGTTCTTC.

This sequence joins TRBV5-4 and TRBJ2-4; 10 positions agree with TRBD2. The CDR3 is 16 amino acids. Germline V gene lookup returns CDR1 SGHNT and CDR2 YYREEE (reference sequence). The V segment lost 0 bases and the J segment 4 bases; nucleotides outside the gene matches: 4. The DNA for the CDR3 is TGTGCCAGCAGCTTGGCCGGGACTAGCGTTAAAAACATTCAGTACTTC. This codes for CASSLAGTSVKNIQYF.